This T cell receptor (beta chain) was documented in a study of T-cell reconstitution after alpha-beta-depleted transplantation in children. Unique molecular identifiers were built into the TCRbeta library. Via MiXCR, TCRdb re-called the PCR reads, giving one row per CDR3 protein. The data contain some 640,000 distinct CDR3 sequences, 16% of them singletons. The CDR3 is made up of 15 amino acids. In germline, CDR1 is SGHRS, CDR2 YFSETQ. V was pared by 0 bases and J by 2 bases, with 11 bases between. The receptor was isolated from a human donor who donated a stem cell graft to a child with acute myeloid leukemia. The chain employs TRBV5-1 and TRBJ1-1, with D tentatively TRBD1 (6 bases). This specimen consisted of PBMCs from the stem cell graft donor, obtained from the stem cell graft. CDR3 in DNA: TGCGCCAGCAGCTTGGCCGGGACAATCAACACTGAAGCTTTCTTT. Its translation is CASSLAGTINTEAFF.